The rows below give T cell receptor beta chains drawn from one sample of a study of OX40 agonist ivuxolimab in advanced cancers. TCRdb's copy holds only in-frame clones and misses some; the assay was immunoSEQ multiplex PCR. The table has roughly 95,000 clones, about nine tenths seen once. The material was CD4+ or CD8+ T cells sorted from blood, obtained in a trial of the OX40 agonist ivuxolimab. These receptor sequences come from an adult with an advanced solid tumor such as melanoma, head and neck, liver or kidney cancer. Each CDR3 is given with its conserved first and last residue. Each record gives: clone size, D gene, CDR3 length, V gene, J gene, CDR3 DNA, CDR3 protein. The D gene is left open where the match is weak. The size of a clone is reported for some rows only, either as once, few or many, or as a class for expanded clones.

clone size: NA
D gene: NA
CDR3 length: 14
V gene: TRBV7-2
J gene: TRBJ2-7
CDR3 DNA: TGTGCCAGCAGCTTAGACAGACGGGGGCGCGAGCAGTACTTC
CDR3 protein: CASSLDRRGREQYF

clone size: NA
D gene: TRBD1
CDR3 length: 11
V gene: TRBV20-1
J gene: TRBJ1-1
CDR3 DNA: TGCAGTGCCCCGGACAGGGTTGAAGCTTTCTTT
CDR3 protein: CSAPDRVEAFF

clone size: NA
D gene: NA
CDR3 length: 12
V gene: TRBV6-1
J gene: TRBJ2-4
CDR3 DNA: TGTGCCAGCAGTGAATCTTTGGACATTCAGTACTTC
CDR3 protein: CASSESLDIQYF

clone size: NA
D gene: NA
CDR3 length: 18
V gene: TRBV5-1
J gene: TRBJ1-1
CDR3 DNA: TGCGCCAGCAACCCGGGGATGGGGGCGAGAGTCACGAACACTGAAGCTTTCTTT
CDR3 protein: CASNPGMGARVTNTEAFF

clone size: once
D gene: NA
CDR3 length: 14
V gene: TRBV19
J gene: TRBJ2-2
CDR3 DNA: TGTGGTGCTGGGGGGCCTCTGGGCACCGGGGAGCTGTTTTTT
CDR3 protein: CGAGGPLGTGELFF

clone size: NA
D gene: NA
CDR3 length: 13
V gene: TRBV6-6
J gene: TRBJ2-7
CDR3 DNA: TGTGCCAGCAGGGGTTCGACGGGTTACGAGCAGTACTTC
CDR3 protein: CASRGSTGYEQYF

clone size: NA
D gene: NA
CDR3 length: 15
V gene: TRBV7-6
J gene: TRBJ1-5
CDR3 DNA: TGTGCCAGCAGCTTAGGGGCAGGGGTGGATCAGCCCCAGCATTTT
CDR3 protein: CASSLGAGVDQPQHF

clone size: NA
D gene: TRBD2
CDR3 length: 13
V gene: TRBV28
J gene: TRBJ2-7
CDR3 DNA: TGTGCCAGCAGACTAGCGGGCGACTACGAGCAGTACTTC
CDR3 protein: CASRLAGDYEQYF

clone size: NA
D gene: NA
CDR3 length: 14
V gene: TRBV5-5
J gene: TRBJ2-1
CDR3 DNA: TGTGCCAGCAGCTTGTTGGCTTTGGGGAATGAGCAGTTCTTC
CDR3 protein: CASSLLALGNEQFF

clone size: NA
D gene: NA
CDR3 length: 12
V gene: TRBV5-4
J gene: TRBJ1-5
CDR3 DNA: TGTGCCAGCATACATAGCAATCAGCCCCAGCATTTT
CDR3 protein: CASIHSNQPQHF

clone size: once
D gene: TRBD2
CDR3 length: 16
V gene: TRBV7-2
J gene: TRBJ2-3
CDR3 DNA: TGTGCCAGCAGCTTAGGGCCTAGCGGAGGCACAGATACGCAGTATTTT
CDR3 protein: CASSLGPSGGTDTQYF

clone size: few
D gene: TRBD1
CDR3 length: 16
V gene: TRBV7-3
J gene: TRBJ2-2
CDR3 DNA: TGTGCCAGCAGCCCCCAGGTCCAGGGGGCCGGCGGGGAGCTGTTTTTT
CDR3 protein: CASSPQVQGAGGELFF

clone size: once
D gene: TRBD1
CDR3 length: 12
V gene: TRBV29-1
J gene: TRBJ1-1
CDR3 DNA: TGCAGCGTTGAAGCGCCGGGAGGGGGCAGGAAGTTT
CDR3 protein: CSVEAPGGGRKF

clone size: NA
D gene: NA
CDR3 length: 15
V gene: TRBV6-5
J gene: TRBJ1-5
CDR3 DNA: TGTGCCAGCAGGCCCCCGGGTGGGGTCTTGCAGCCCCAGCATTTT
CDR3 protein: CASRPPGGVLQPQHF

clone size: NA
D gene: TRBD1
CDR3 length: 15
V gene: TRBV10-2
J gene: TRBJ1-5
CDR3 DNA: TGCGCCAGCAGTGAGCGGACAGGTAGGAATCAGCCCCAGCATTTT
CDR3 protein: CASSERTGRNQPQHF

clone size: NA
D gene: TRBD1
CDR3 length: 15
V gene: TRBV5-4
J gene: TRBJ2-7
CDR3 DNA: TGTGCCAGCAGCTACGGGACAGGTGGGTCCTACGAGCAGTACTTC
CDR3 protein: CASSYGTGGSYEQYF

clone size: few
D gene: NA
CDR3 length: 16
V gene: TRBV6-1
J gene: TRBJ1-5
CDR3 DNA: TGTGCCAGCAGTGAAGGGGGGGGGAGTGGCAATCAGCCCCAGCATTTT
CDR3 protein: CASSEGGGSGNQPQHF

clone size: NA
D gene: TRBD1
CDR3 length: 15
V gene: TRBV28
J gene: TRBJ1-1
CDR3 DNA: TGTGCCAGCAGTTCCGGACAGGGGGCGCTTGGTGAAGCTTTCTTT
CDR3 protein: CASSSGQGALGEAFF

clone size: once
D gene: NA
CDR3 length: 13
V gene: TRBV28
J gene: TRBJ1-6
CDR3 DNA: TGTGCCAGCAGTTTCCGACGGGATTCACCCCTCCACTTT
CDR3 protein: CASSFRRDSPLHF

clone size: NA
D gene: TRBD1
CDR3 length: 13
V gene: TRBV30
J gene: TRBJ1-5
CDR3 DNA: TGTGCCTGGAGCGGGACAGACAATCAGCCCCAGCATTTT
CDR3 protein: CAWSGTDNQPQHF

clone size: NA
D gene: NA
CDR3 length: 17
V gene: TRBV5-1
J gene: TRBJ2-5
CDR3 DNA: TGCGCCAGCAGCTTAAGTTGGCGGGACAGTGTCCCGGAGACCCAGTACTTC
CDR3 protein: CASSLSWRDSVPETQYF

clone size: NA
D gene: TRBD2
CDR3 length: 16
V gene: TRBV11-2
J gene: TRBJ2-2
CDR3 DNA: TGTGCCAGCAGCCGGGGGGGGAGCCGGAACACCGGGGAGCTGTTTTTT
CDR3 protein: CASSRGGSRNTGELFF

clone size: once
D gene: NA
CDR3 length: 16
V gene: TRBV12-2
J gene: TRBJ2-1
CDR3 DNA: TGTGCAAGTCGCCCCCAGGGGCCCTGTATACGCAATGAGCAGTTCTTC
CDR3 protein: CASRPQGPCIRNEQFF

clone size: NA
D gene: NA
CDR3 length: 15
V gene: TRBV6-6
J gene: TRBJ2-4
CDR3 DNA: TGTGCCAGCAGTCCCCAGGGAAGTTTGGGAAACATTCAGTACTTC
CDR3 protein: CASSPQGSLGNIQYF

clone size: NA
D gene: TRBD2
CDR3 length: 15
V gene: TRBV5-6
J gene: TRBJ2-2
CDR3 DNA: TGTGCCAGCAGCCGACTAGCGGGAGCCACCGGGGAGCTGTTTTTT
CDR3 protein: CASSRLAGATGELFF

clone size: NA
D gene: NA
CDR3 length: 12
V gene: TRBV5-4
J gene: TRBJ1-2
CDR3 DNA: TGTGCCAGCAGCTTGGCAGGAGATGGCTACACCTTC
CDR3 protein: CASSLAGDGYTF

clone size: NA
D gene: NA
CDR3 length: 15
V gene: TRBV7-8
J gene: TRBJ2-5
CDR3 DNA: TGTGCCAGCAGCTTACAAACTAGCCACCAAGAGACCCAGTACTTC
CDR3 protein: CASSLQTSHQETQYF

clone size: NA
D gene: NA
CDR3 length: 14
V gene: TRBV19
J gene: TRBJ1-2
CDR3 DNA: TGTGCCAGTACAGAGCCGGGCGAATCGGGGGGCTACACCTTC
CDR3 protein: CASTEPGESGGYTF

clone size: NA
D gene: TRBD2
CDR3 length: 14
V gene: TRBV30
J gene: TRBJ2-7
CDR3 DNA: TGTGCCTGGAGGGCTAGCGGGACCTCATACGAGCAGTACTTC
CDR3 protein: CAWRASGTSYEQYF

clone size: NA
D gene: TRBD1
CDR3 length: 15
V gene: TRBV4-2
J gene: TRBJ2-7
CDR3 DNA: TGTGCCAGCAGCCGACTCGGGGACAGCTCCCAAAATCAGTACTTC
CDR3 protein: CASSRLGDSSQNQYF

clone size: NA
D gene: TRBD2
CDR3 length: 15
V gene: TRBV18
J gene: TRBJ2-7
CDR3 DNA: TGTGCCAGCTCACCAATGGCGGGAGAGTGGGGCGAGCAGTACTTC
CDR3 protein: CASSPMAGEWGEQYF